These 15 T cell receptor beta chains were all obtained from the same sample, sequenced in a study of blood T cells in healthy people across ages. Combining a sample-barcoded 5' primer with a J-beta primer mix, a second PCR ran for 7 to 11 cycles. Each CDR3 protein is one row after TCRdb ran MiXCR on the 5' RACE reads. The table shows approximately 700,000 distinct CDR3 sequences, with about 34% occurring only once. Sequenced input: blood. Receptors were obtained from a woman of 80 years or more in good health.

Concerning this clonotype: A much larger clone sits a single nucleotide away, making a read error possible. V gene TRBV27 combines with J gene TRBJ2-3, with D perhaps TRBD1 (5 bases). V lost 0 bases and J lost 1, with 11 bases in between. The CDR3 runs to 16 residues. Germline values: CDR1 MNHEY, CDR2 SMNVEV (reference sequence). The CDR3 reads CASSLSAGARTDTQYF. CDR3 nucleotide sequence: TGTGCCAGCAGTTTATCGGCTGGGGCTCGCACAGATACGCAGTATTTT.

The chain uses TRBV20-1 and TRBJ1-1; D might be TRBD1 (6 bases). Germline V gene data show CDR1 as DFQATT and CDR2 as SNEGSKA (reference sequence). The CDR3 spans 14 residues. V dropped 3 bases and J dropped 4 bases, with 15 bases sitting between them. The CDR3 DNA follows: TGCAGTGCTAGTCGGGGGGCTGGACCCACTGAAGCTTTCTTT. Translated: CSASRGAGPTEAFF.

This clonotype was counted many times. V usage is TRBV12-5 and J usage is TRBJ2-3; D is possibly TRBD2 (7 bases). This CDR3 spans 15 amino acids. V dropped 1 base and J dropped 6 bases, with 14 bases sitting between them. Germline CDR1 and CDR2: LGHNT and FRNRAP. The CDR3 spells CASGLDGGASDTQYF. As DNA, the CDR3 is TGTGCTAGTGGTTTGGATGGGGGGGCCTCCGATACGCAGTATTTT. The entire variable domain, with the rest obtained from reference TRBV12-5 and TRBJ2-3, is as follows: DARVTQTPRHKVTEMGQEVTMRCQPILGHNTVFWYRQTMMQGLELLAYFRNRAPLDDSGMPKDRFSAEMPDATLATLKIQPSEPRDSAVYFCASGLDGGASDTQYFGPGTRLTVL.

The sample holds many counts of this clonotype. The J gene is TRBJ2-1, the V gene TRBV6-1; 9 bases are shared with TRBD2. J gave up 4 bases and V 1 base, and 17 bases lay outside the gene matches. Germline V CDR1 and CDR2: MNHNS, SASEGT. The CDR3 contains 20 residues. The CDR3 is CASSEGLAENPTRIYNEQFF. As DNA, the CDR3 is TGTGCCAGCAGTGAAGGACTAGCGGAGAACCCAACGAGAATTTACAATGAGCAGTTCTTC.

The chain employs TRBV18 and TRBJ1-1, with 9 nucleotides matching TRBD1. Germline loops: CDR1 KGHSH, CDR2 LQKENI. V lost 4 bases and J lost 3; bases outside the gene matches: 12. The CDR3 is 17 residues long. For the CDR3, the DNA is TGTGCCAGCTCACTGCTGAGACAGGGGGGATTGGACACTGAAGCTTTCTTT. Residues: CASSLLRQGGLDTEAFF. The full variable domain, completed using reference TRBV18 and TRBJ1-1, is NAGVMQNPRHLVRRRGQEARLRCSPMKGHSHVYWYRQLPEEGLKFMVYLQKENIIDESGMPKERFSAEFPKEGPSILRIQQVVRGDSAAYFCASSLLRQGGLDTEAFFGQGTRLTVV.

This clonotype has at least ten counts. The V and J genes are TRBV7-2 and TRBJ1-5; D may be TRBD1 (5 bases). The CDR3 contains 15 residues. V dropped 5 bases and J dropped 3 bases, with 14 bases sitting between them. The germline V gene has CDR1 SGHTA and CDR2 FQGNSA. DNA of the CDR3: TGTGCCAGCAGCCGCGGGGGGAATGACAATCAGCCCCAGCATTTT. As protein: CASSRGGNDNQPQHF.

This clonotype has more than one count but fewer than ten. The V gene is TRBV20-1, the J gene TRBJ1-5; D remains ambiguous. Per the germline V gene, CDR1 is DFQATT and CDR2 is SNEGSKA (reference sequence). This CDR3 is 16 amino acids long. V was clipped by 0 bases and J by 7 bases, with 19 bases between them. CDR3 sequence (DNA): TGCAGTGCTAGAGATAATAGAGGGAGGGCGAGCCAGCCCCAGCATTTT. Translation gives CSARDNRGRASQPQHF.

V and J are TRBV29-1 and TRBJ2-1; perhaps TRBD2 as D (6 bases). V lost 8 bases, J lost 4 bases, and 15 bases lay in between. The germline V gene encodes CDR1 SQVTM and CDR2 ANQGSEA. The CDR3 has 13 amino acids. CDR3 sequence (DNA): TGCAGCTCCAACGGGGGAGAGTACAATGAGCAGTTCTTC. This gives the protein CSSNGGEYNEQFF.

Only a few counts were recorded for this clonotype. The V and J genes are TRBV6-5 and TRBJ1-3; 7 nucleotides agree with TRBD1. Germline CDR1 MNHEY, CDR2 SVGAGI. The CDR3 has 16 residues. The V segment lost 4 bases and the J segment 0 bases; nucleotides outside the gene matches: 6. CDR3 amino acids: CASSSGQHTSGNTIYF. The CDR3 DNA sequence: TGTGCCAGCAGTTCGGGACAGCATACCTCTGGAAACACCATATATTTT.

The chain links TRBV5-1 to TRBJ2-4, with D tentatively TRBD2 (7 bases). TRBJ2-7 explains the end of the DNA better; the J call may be wrong. Germline CDR1 is SGHRS and CDR2 is YFSETQ. The length of the CDR3 is 19 residues. CDR3 protein: CASSLGRGARDVYSYEQYF. The CDR3 nucleotides are TGCGCCAGCAGCTTGGGTCGGGGGGCCAGGGACGTCTACTCCTACGAGCAGTACTTC.

V and J are TRBV5-1 and TRBJ1-1; D remains ambiguous. The germline V and J ends were trimmed by 0 bases and 7 bases, with 16 bases remaining between them. This CDR3 contains 15 residues. Germline lookup yields CDR1 SGHRS and CDR2 YFSETQ. CDR3 sequence: CASSLVEGRASEAFF. For the CDR3, the DNA is TGCGCCAGCAGCTTGGTTGAAGGCAGAGCAAGTGAAGCTTTCTTT.

This clonotype was seen many times. The chain uses TRBV6-1 and TRBJ2-4, with D possibly being TRBD1 (6 bases). CDR1 is MNHNS and CDR2 is SASEGT in the germline V gene. The germline V and J ends were trimmed by 2 bases and 0 bases, with 11 bases remaining between them. There are 16 residues in the CDR3. CDR3: CASSETGIGAKNIQYF. The CDR3 nucleotides read TGTGCCAGCAGTGAAACAGGGATAGGAGCCAAAAACATTCAGTACTTC.

As concerns this clonotype: It may be a read error: a sequence one base away is much more abundant. The rearrangement links TRBV7-2 to TRBJ2-7, with TRBD2 identical over 13 bases. This CDR3 spans 16 amino acids. V lost 5 bases and J lost 6; bases outside the gene matches: 10. Germline CDR1 SGHTA, CDR2 FQGNSA. CDR3 sequence: CASSNPGLAGEPEQYF. CDR3 DNA sequence: TGTGCCAGCAGCAACCCCGGACTAGCGGGGGAGCCCGAGCAGTACTTC. Complete variable domain (other parts from reference TRBV7-2 and TRBJ2-7): GAGVSQSPSNKVTEKGKDVELRCDPISGHTALYWYRQSLGQGLEFLIYFQGNSAPDKSGLPSDRFSAERTGGSVSTLTIQRTQQEDSAVYLCASSNPGLAGEPEQYFGPGTRLTVT.

To note about this clonotype: A much more abundant neighbour one base away suggests this may be a read error. CDR3 nucleotide sequence: TGCAGTGCTGGAGGGGGAGGACAGACGAACACTGAAGCTTTCTTT. Encoded protein: CSAGGGGQTNTEAFF. The genes are TRBV20-1 and TRBJ1-1, with a weak D call TRBD1 (6 bases). The CDR3 is 15 residues long. From germline, CDR1 is DFQATT and CDR2 SNEGSKA (reference sequence). Trimming pared 5 bases from V and 1 base from J, leaving 17 bases between.

Ten or more counts support this clonotype. This chain uses TRBV10-3 with TRBJ2-5; 11 bases agree with TRBD1. With 6 bases clipped from V and 5 bases from J, the junction kept 8 bases outside the gene matches. Germline V gene lookup returns CDR1 ENHRY and CDR2 SYGVKD. This CDR3 is 15 amino acids long. CDR3 residues: CAIRSGQGASETQYF. DNA of the CDR3: TGTGCCATCAGATCAGGACAGGGGGCGTCGGAGACCCAGTACTTC.